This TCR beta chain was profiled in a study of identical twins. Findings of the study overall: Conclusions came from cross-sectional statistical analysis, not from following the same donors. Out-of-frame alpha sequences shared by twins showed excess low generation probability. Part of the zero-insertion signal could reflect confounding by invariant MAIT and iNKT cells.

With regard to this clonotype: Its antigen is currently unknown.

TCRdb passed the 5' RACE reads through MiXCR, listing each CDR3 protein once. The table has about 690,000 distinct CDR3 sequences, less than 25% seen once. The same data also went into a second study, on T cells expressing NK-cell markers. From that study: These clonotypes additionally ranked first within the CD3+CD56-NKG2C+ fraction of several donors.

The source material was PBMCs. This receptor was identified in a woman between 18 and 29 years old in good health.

The CDR3 region is CASGQGTEQFF. CDR3 bases: TGCGCCAGCGGACAGGGGACTGAGCAGTTCTTC. The chain combines TRBV5-1 with TRBJ2-1; the match to TRBD1 covers 9 bases. The CDR3 length is 11 residues. The V gene's germline CDR1 is SGHRS and CDR2 YFSETQ. V lost 7 bases and J lost 9; bases outside the gene matches: 2.